This T cell receptor beta chain was sequenced for a study of CD8 T cell repertoires and HIV-1 epitope variants. In regard to this clone: Its antigen remains unidentified.

The assay was immunoSEQ multiplex PCR, and TCRdb's table has in-frame clones only and misses some. The sample contains approximately 4,200 clones, about 72% of which appear only once. The sample was cultured CD8+ T cells derived from PBMCs. This receptor was obtained from a male donor with HIV.

CDR3 bases: TGTGCCAGCAGCTTAGTAATCGGCAGGTCCTCCTACAATGAGCAGTTCTTC. Translation: CASSLVIGRSSYNEQFF. This chain links TRBV7-8 with TRBJ2-1; D gene ambiguous. The CDR3 extends over 17 amino acids. Germline-derived CDR1 and CDR2 are SGHVS and FQNEAQ. V was cut by 1 base and J by 0 bases, with 13 bases left in between.